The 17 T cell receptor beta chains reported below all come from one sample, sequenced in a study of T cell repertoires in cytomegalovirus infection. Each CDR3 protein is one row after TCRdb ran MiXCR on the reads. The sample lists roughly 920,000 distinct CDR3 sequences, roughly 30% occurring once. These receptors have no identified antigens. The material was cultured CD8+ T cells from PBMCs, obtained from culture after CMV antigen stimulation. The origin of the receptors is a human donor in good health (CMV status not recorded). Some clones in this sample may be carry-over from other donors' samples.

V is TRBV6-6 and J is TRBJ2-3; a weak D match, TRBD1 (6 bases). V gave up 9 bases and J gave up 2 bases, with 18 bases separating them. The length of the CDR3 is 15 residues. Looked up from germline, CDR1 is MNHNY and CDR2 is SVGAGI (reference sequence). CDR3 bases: TGTGCCAGTCGCCAGGACAGCATGTCCACAGATACGCAGTATTTT. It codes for CASRQDSMSTDTQYF.

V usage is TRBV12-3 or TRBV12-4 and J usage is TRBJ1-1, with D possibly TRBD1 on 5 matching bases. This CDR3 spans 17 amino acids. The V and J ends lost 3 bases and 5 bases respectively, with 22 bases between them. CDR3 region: CASSFWGDNLLGTEAFF. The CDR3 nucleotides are TGTGCCAGCAGTTTTTGGGGCGACAACCTCCTTGGGACTGAAGCTTTCTTT.

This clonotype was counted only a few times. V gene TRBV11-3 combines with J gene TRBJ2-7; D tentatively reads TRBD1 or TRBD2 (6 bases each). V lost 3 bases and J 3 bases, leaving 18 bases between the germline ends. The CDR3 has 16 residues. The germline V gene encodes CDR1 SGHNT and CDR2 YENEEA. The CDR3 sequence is CASSFSRGRRNYEQYF. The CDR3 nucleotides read TGTGCCAGCAGCTTTTCCCGGGGGCGGAGAAACTACGAGCAGTACTTC. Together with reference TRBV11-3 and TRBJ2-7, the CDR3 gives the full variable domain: EAGVVQSPRYKIIEKKQPVAFWCNPISGHNTLYWYLQNLGQGPELLIRYENEEAVDDSQLPKDRFSAERLKGVDSTLKIQPAELGDSAVYLCASSFSRGRRNYEQYFGPGTRLTVT.

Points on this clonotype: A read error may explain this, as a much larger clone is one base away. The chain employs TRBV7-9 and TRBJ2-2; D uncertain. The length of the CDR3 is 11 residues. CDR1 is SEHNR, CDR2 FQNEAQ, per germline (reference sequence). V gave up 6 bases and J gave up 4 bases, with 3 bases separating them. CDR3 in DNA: TGTGCCAGCAGGTTCACCGGGGAGCTGTTTTTT. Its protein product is CASRFTGELFF.

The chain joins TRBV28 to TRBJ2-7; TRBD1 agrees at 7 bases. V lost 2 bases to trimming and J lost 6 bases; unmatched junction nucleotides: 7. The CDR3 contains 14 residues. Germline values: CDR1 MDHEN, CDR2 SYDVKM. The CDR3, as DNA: TGTGCCAGCAGTTTACAGGGGGTAAGGGGCGAGCAGTACGTC. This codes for CASSLQGVRGEQYV.

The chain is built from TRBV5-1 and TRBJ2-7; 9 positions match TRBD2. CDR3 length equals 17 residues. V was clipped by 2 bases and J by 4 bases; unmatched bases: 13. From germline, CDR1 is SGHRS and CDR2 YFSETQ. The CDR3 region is CASSLAGGSAYRYEQYF. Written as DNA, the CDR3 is TGCGCCAGCAGCTTAGCGGGGGGTTCGGCTTACAGATACGAGCAGTACTTC.

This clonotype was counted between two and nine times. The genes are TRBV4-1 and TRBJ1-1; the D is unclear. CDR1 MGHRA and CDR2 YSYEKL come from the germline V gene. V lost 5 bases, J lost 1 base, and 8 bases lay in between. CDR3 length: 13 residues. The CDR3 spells CASSSTWNTEAFF. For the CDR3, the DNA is TGCGCCAGCAGCTCAACGTGGAACACTGAAGCTTTCTTT.

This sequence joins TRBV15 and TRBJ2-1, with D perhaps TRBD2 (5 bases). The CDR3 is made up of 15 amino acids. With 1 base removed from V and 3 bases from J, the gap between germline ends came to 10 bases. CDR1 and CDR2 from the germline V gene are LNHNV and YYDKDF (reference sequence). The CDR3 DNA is TGTGCCACCAGCAGAGGACCCGAGGGCTACAATGAGCAGTTCTTC. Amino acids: CATSRGPEGYNEQFF.

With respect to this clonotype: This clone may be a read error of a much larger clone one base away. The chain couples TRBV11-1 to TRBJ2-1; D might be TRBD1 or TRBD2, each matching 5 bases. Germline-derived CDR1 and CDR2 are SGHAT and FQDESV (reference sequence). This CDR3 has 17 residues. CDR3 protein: CASSLPRGVGGYDEQFF. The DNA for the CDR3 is TGTGCCAGCAGCTTGCCCCGGGGCGTTGGAGGCTACGATGAGCAGTTCTTC.

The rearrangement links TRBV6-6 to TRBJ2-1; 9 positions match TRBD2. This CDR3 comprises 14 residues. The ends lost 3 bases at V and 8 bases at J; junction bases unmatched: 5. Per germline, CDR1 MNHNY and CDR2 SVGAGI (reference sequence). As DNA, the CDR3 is TGTGCCAGCAGTTATTTAGCGGGGGAGGATGAGCAGTTCTTC. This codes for CASSYLAGEDEQFF.

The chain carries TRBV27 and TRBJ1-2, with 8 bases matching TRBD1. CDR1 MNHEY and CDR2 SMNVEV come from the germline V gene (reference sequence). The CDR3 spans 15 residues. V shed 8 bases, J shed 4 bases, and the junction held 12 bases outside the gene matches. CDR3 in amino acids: CASRGLGQVLYGYTF. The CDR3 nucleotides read TGTGCCAGCCGTGGGTTGGGACAGGTACTCTATGGCTACACCTTC.

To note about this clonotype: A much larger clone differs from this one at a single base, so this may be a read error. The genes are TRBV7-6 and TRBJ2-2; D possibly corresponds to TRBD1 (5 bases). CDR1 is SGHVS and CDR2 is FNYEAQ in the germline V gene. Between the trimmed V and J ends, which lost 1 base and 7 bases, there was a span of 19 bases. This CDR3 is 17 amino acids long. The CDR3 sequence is CASSLGALGLYIGELFF. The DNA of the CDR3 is TGTGCCAGCAGCTTAGGGGCCTTGGGGCTTTACATCGGGGAGCTGTTTTTT.

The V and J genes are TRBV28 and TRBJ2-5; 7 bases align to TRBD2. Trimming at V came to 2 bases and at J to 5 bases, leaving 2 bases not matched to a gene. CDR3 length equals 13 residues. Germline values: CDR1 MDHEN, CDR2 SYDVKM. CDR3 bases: TGTGCCAGCAGTTTAGCGGGGGATGAGACCCAGTACTTC. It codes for CASSLAGDETQYF.

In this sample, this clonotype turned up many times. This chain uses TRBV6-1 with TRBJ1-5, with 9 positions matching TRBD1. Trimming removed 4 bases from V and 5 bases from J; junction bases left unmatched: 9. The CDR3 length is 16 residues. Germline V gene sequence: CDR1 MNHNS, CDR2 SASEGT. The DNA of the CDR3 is TGTGCCAGCAGTGGGGACCGGGACAGGGTTGATCAGCCCCAGCATTTT. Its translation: CASSGDRDRVDQPQHF.

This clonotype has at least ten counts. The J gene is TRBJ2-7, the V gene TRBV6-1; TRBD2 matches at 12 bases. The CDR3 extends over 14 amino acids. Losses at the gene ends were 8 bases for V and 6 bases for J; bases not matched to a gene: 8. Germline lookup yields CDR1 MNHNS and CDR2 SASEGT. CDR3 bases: TGTGCCAGCGGCCTAGCGGGGGGGCCGCGCGAGCAGTACTTC. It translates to CASGLAGGPREQYF.

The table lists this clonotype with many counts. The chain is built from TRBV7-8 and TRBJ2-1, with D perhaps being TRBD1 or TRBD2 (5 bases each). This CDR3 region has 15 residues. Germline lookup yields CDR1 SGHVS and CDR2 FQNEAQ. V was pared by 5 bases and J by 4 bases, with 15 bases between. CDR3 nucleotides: TGTGCCAGCAGCCCTCCCCGGGACCCTTACAATGAGCAGTTCTTC. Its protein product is CASSPPRDPYNEQFF.

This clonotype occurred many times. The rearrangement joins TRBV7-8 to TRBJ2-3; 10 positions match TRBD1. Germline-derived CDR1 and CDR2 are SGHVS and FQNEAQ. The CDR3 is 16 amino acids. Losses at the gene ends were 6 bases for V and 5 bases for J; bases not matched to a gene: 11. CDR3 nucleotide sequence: TGTGCCAGCAGGTTCCTCGGGACAGGGGATAAAGATACGCAGTATTTT. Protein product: CASRFLGTGDKDTQYF.